This T cell receptor (beta chain) comes out of a study of regulatory T cells in long-lasting Graves disease. Study-level points and caveats: Reduced TCR diversity was observed in persistent Graves' patients versus newly diagnosed patients.

Time point in this sample: newly diagnosed GD, antithyroid drugs for less than 3 months. PBMC-derived RNA was used for the TCR library. Germline V lookup: CDR1 SGHNT, CDR2 YYREEE (reference sequence). V trimming: 0 bases; J trimming: 7 bases; junction bases outside the gene matches: 3. CDR3 length equals 14 residues. To make TCR beta libraries, researchers used iRepertoire HTBI primers and Arm-PCR of CDR3 regions. TCRdb ran MiXCR on the multiplex PCR reads and lists one entry per CDR3 protein. The sample consists of about 420,000 distinct CDR3 sequences, 16% of them appearing once. In this sample, this clonotype turned up many times. Its cognate antigen is unknown. These data were also filed under a second study, of T cells in Graves' hyperthyroidism and ophthalmopathy. This second study notes: The HTBI primer set served for first-round RT-PCR of the TCR CDR3.

The gene calls are TRBV5-4 and TRBJ1-2; the match to TRBD1 covers 10 bases. The sequencing here drew on peripheral blood mononuclear cells (PBMCs), taken at new diagnosis, from a patient treated with antithyroid drugs. The sequence was collected from a young woman with Graves disease. The CDR3 DNA sequence: TGTGCCAGCAGCTTGGGACAGGGGGCTCGTGGCTACACCTTC. The encoded protein is CASSLGQGARGYTF.